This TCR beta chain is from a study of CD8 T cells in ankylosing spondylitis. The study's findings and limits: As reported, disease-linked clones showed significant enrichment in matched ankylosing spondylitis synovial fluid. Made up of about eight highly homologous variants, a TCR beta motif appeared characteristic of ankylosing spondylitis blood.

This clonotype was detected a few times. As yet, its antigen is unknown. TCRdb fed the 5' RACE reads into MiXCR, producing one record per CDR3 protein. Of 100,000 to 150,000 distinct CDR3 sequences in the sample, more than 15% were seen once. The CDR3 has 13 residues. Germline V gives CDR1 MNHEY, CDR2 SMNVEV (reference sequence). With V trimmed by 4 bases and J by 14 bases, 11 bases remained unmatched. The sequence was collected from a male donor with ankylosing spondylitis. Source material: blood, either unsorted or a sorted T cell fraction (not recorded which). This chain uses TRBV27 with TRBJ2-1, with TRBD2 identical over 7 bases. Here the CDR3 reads CASSYLAGEGEFF. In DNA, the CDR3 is TGTGCCAGCAGTTATTTAGCGGGTGAAGGGGAGTTCTTC.